The 10 T cell receptor beta chains below were found in one sample sequenced in a study of blood T cells in healthy people across ages. A second 7 to 11 cycle PCR used barcoded and J-beta primers. TCRdb re-analysed the 5' RACE reads in MiXCR, keeping a single row per CDR3 protein. This sample yields hundreds of thousands of distinct CDR3 sequences, of which roughly three fifths are seen a single time; 20% to 30% belongs to the top ten. The material sequenced was blood. These receptors all stem from a man between 40 and 49 years old in good health.

This clonotype has just a few counts. V usage is TRBV3-1 and J usage is TRBJ2-7, with TRBD2 matching 12 bases. Germline V gene lookup returns CDR1 LGHDT and CDR2 YNNKEL (reference sequence). CDR3 length: 14 amino acids. After removal of 4 bases from V and 7 bases from J, the junction contained 5 bases not matched to a gene. The CDR3 is CASSPSGGVNEQYF. The CDR3 DNA is TGTGCCAGCAGCCCTAGCGGGGGGGTGAATGAGCAGTACTTC.

The chain joins TRBV27 to TRBJ1-2; D unclear. Germline V CDR1 and CDR2: MNHEY, SMNVEV (reference sequence). V gave up 3 bases and J gave up 4 bases, with 15 bases separating them. The CDR3 has 15 amino acids. CDR3 in amino acids: CASSFGPSNLYGYTF. The CDR3 DNA reads TGTGCCAGCAGTTTTGGTCCTTCAAACCTCTATGGCTACACCTTC.

This chain links TRBV4-3 with TRBJ1-2; D gene unclear. Trimming cost V 3 bases and J 6 bases, with 11 bases left between them. The germline gives CDR1 LGHNA, CDR2 YSLEER. The CDR3 totals 13 residues. CDR3 amino acids: CASSQRARDGYTF. The DNA for the CDR3 is TGCGCCAGCAGCCAGAGGGCCCGTGATGGCTACACCTTC.

The chain has TRBV6-5 and TRBJ2-1; 8 nucleotides agree with TRBD2. The CDR3 runs to 16 residues. V shed 5 bases and J 7 bases; nucleotides not matched to a gene: 13. The germline CDR1 and CDR2 sequences are MNHEY and SVGAGI. The CDR3 here is CASSPPGTSGLNEQFF. Written as DNA, the CDR3 is TGTGCCAGCAGTCCCCCCGGGACTAGTGGGTTGAATGAGCAGTTCTTC.

The chain recombines TRBV27 with TRBJ2-7; 8 bases match TRBD1. The CDR3 spans 14 residues. The V gene's germline CDR1 is MNHEY and CDR2 SMNVEV (reference sequence). J gave up 1 base and V 5 bases, and 4 bases lay outside the gene matches. The CDR3 reads CASSMTGESYEQYF. CDR3 in DNA: TGTGCCAGCAGTATGACAGGGGAATCCTACGAGCAGTACTTC.

The CDR3 region is CASSLGPGVVSYEQYF. As DNA, the CDR3 is TGTGCCAGCAGTTTAGGTCCGGGAGTGGTCTCCTACGAGCAGTACTTC. The genes are TRBV12-3 or TRBV12-4 and TRBJ2-7; weak D call: TRBD2 (6 bases). The CDR3 consists of 16 residues. V lost 1 base, J lost 0 bases, and 13 bases lay in between.

This clonotype was observed a handful of times. This sequence joins TRBV7-2 and TRBJ2-5; 7 bases fit TRBD2. Germline V gene sequence: CDR1 SGHTA, CDR2 FQGNSA. The ends lost 7 bases at V and 11 bases at J; junction bases unmatched: 16. The CDR3 sequence is 14 residues long. CDR3 sequence (DNA): TGTGCCAGCACCAACTTCCGGGAGGACGGCAGGCAGTACTTC. Amino acid sequence: CASTNFREDGRQYF.

The chain is built from TRBV2 and TRBJ2-3, with D uncertain. The CDR3 has 12 amino acids. CDR1 and CDR2 (germline): SNHLY, FYNNEI. The germline V and J ends were trimmed by 10 bases and 0 bases, with 8 bases remaining between them. This CDR3 reads CATAASTDTQYF. For the CDR3, the DNA is TGTGCCACCGCTGCCAGCACAGATACGCAGTATTTT.

V usage is TRBV7-3 and J usage is TRBJ2-2; TRBD2 agrees at 8 bases. Germline V gene sequence: CDR1 SGHTA, CDR2 FQGTGA. The CDR3 consists of 12 residues. V gave up 10 bases and J gave up 7 bases; unmatched junction bases: 5. The CDR3 region is CATGGAGGELFF. CDR3 in DNA: TGTGCCACCGGGGGGGCCGGCGGGGAGCTGTTTTTT.

This clonotype was recorded a few times. The V and J genes are TRBV2 and TRBJ2-1; 11 bases agree with TRBD1. The J call is in doubt because the DNA end fits TRBJ2-7 better. This CDR3 comprises 15 residues. The V gene's germline CDR1 is SNHLY and CDR2 FYNNEI. The CDR3 DNA sequence: TGTGCCAGCAGTGAGGACAGGGGGCCTTACAATGAGCAGTACTTC. This encodes CASSEDRGPYNEQYF.